The next 15 T cell receptor beta chains were all read from a single sample in a study of T cell repertoires in cytomegalovirus infection. Their target antigens are unknown. TCRdb re-derived calls from the reads in MiXCR, one entry per CDR3 protein. The sample has about 160,000 distinct CDR3 sequences, about 20% seen once. The source was CD8+ T cells from cultured PBMCs, collected from culture after CMV antigen stimulation. The receptors derive from a human donor in good health (CMV status not recorded). Some clones in this sample may be carry-over from other donors' samples.

CDR3 loop: CSARARGDGDEQFF. The CDR3 nucleotides read TGCAGTGCTAGAGCGCGGGGGGACGGGGATGAGCAGTTCTTC. The gene calls are TRBV20-1 and TRBJ2-1, with 8 nucleotides matching TRBD2. This CDR3 is built from 14 residues. V dropped 1 base and J dropped 8; count of bases not matched to a gene: 7. In germline, CDR1 is DFQATT, CDR2 SNEGSKA (reference sequence).

V gene TRBV20-1 combines with J gene TRBJ1-1; no definite D call. The V end was cut by 4 bases, the J end by 4 bases, with 10 bases between. Germline values: CDR1 DFQATT, CDR2 SNEGSKA (reference sequence). The CDR3 covers 12 residues. DNA for the CDR3: TGCAGTGCTAAAGCTCGGGGCACTGAAGCTTTCTTT. Its translation is CSAKARGTEAFF.

This clonotype was seen repeatedly, ten times or more. The chain recombines TRBV7-9 with TRBJ2-1; unclear D gene. The V gene lost 5 bases and the J gene lost 7 bases, with 12 bases spanning the gap. CDR3 length: 13 amino acids. In germline, CDR1 is SEHNR, CDR2 FQNEAQ (reference sequence). CDR3 nucleotide sequence: TGTGCCAGCAGCCCCAAGGGTGGGAATGAGCAGTTCTTC. It yields the protein CASSPKGGNEQFF. The full variable domain, its missing parts supplied by reference TRBV7-9 and TRBJ2-1, is DTGVSQNPRHKITKRGQNVTFRCDPISEHNRLYWYRQTLGQGPEFLTYFQNEAQLEKSRLLSDRFSAERPKGSFSTLEIQRTEQGDSAMYLCASSPKGGNEQFFGPGTRLTVL.

V gene TRBV7-9 combines with J gene TRBJ2-3; D is perhaps TRBD2 (7 bases). This CDR3 is 15 amino acids long. Trimming stripped 5 bases from V and 4 bases from J, with 16 bases between. Germline V CDR1 and CDR2: SEHNR, FQNEAQ (reference sequence). The DNA of the CDR3 is TGTGCCAGCAGCCCCCAACGGGGGGCCCCAGATACGCAGTATTTT. Translating it yields CASSPQRGAPDTQYF.

This clonotype showed up just a few times. The chain recombines TRBV7-6 with TRBJ2-7; D gene unclear. Germline CDR1 SGHVS, CDR2 FNYEAQ. The CDR3 contains 12 residues. Trimming took 5 bases from V and 5 from J, leaving 10 bases between them. CDR3 loop: CASSRQGDEQYF. The CDR3 nucleotides are TGTGCCAGCAGCCGCCAAGGCGACGAGCAGTACTTC.

V gene TRBV7-8 combines with J gene TRBJ2-1; D ambiguous. Trimming left V 1 base short and J 9 bases short, with 19 bases between. CDR3 length: 16 residues. Germline values: CDR1 SGHVS, CDR2 FQNEAQ. The CDR3 region has the DNA TGTGCCAGCAGCTTAGTTCAAATTCGGACGAAGAGTGAGCAGTTCTTC. It yields the protein CASSLVQIRTKSEQFF.

The chain recombines TRBV9 with TRBJ2-7; 8 positions match TRBD1. Germline CDR1 reads SGDLS; CDR2 reads YYNGEE. The junction had 5 bases not matched to a gene; V was cut back by 4 bases and J by 2 bases. The CDR3 extends over 14 amino acids. CDR3 sequence reads: CASSTGTGAYEQYF. The DNA of the CDR3 is TGTGCCAGCAGCACCGGGACAGGAGCCTACGAGCAGTACTTC.

The V call is TRBV7-2, the J call TRBJ2-4; 8 bases line up with TRBD2. The CDR3 sequence is 20 residues long. The junction had 19 bases not matched to a gene; V was cut back by 5 bases and J by 1 base. Germline-derived CDR1 and CDR2 are SGHTA and FQGNSA. CDR3 in amino acids: CASSTSPGLGGPLAKNIQYF. In DNA form, the CDR3 reads TGTGCCAGCAGCACATCACCGGGACTAGGAGGTCCGTTGGCCAAAAACATTCAGTACTTC.

V gene TRBV4-1 combines with J gene TRBJ2-5; 7 positions agree with TRBD1. The CDR3 contains 17 residues. Losses at the gene ends were 1 base for V and 1 base for J; bases not matched to a gene: 9. Germline loops: CDR1 MGHRA, CDR2 YSYEKL. The CDR3: CASSQAQGDHPQETQYF. As DNA, the CDR3 is TGCGCCAGCAGCCAAGCCCAGGGGGATCACCCCCAAGAGACCCAGTACTTC.

The V gene is TRBV7-8, the J gene TRBJ2-7; tentative D call: TRBD1 (6 bases). The germline V gene has CDR1 SGHVS and CDR2 FQNEAQ. CDR3 length equals 15 residues. V was shortened by 4 bases and J by 2 bases, with 15 bases between the two germline ends. CDR3 in amino acids: CASSSDRRLPYEQYF. For the CDR3, the DNA is TGTGCCAGCAGCTCGGACAGAAGGCTCCCCTACGAGCAGTACTTC.

The chain is built from TRBV28 and TRBJ1-6; possible D gene TRBD1, 6 bases. V lost 6 bases and J lost 13, with 16 bases in between. CDR1 and CDR2 from the germline V gene are MDHEN and SYDVKM. This CDR3 has 13 residues. CDR3 sequence: CASSPVRGWPLHF. DNA for the CDR3: TGTGCCAGCAGCCCCGTCAGGGGCTGGCCCCTCCACTTT.

This clonotype was picked up a small number of times. The genes are TRBV7-6 and TRBJ1-1; TRBD1 is a possible D gene (5 bases). The CDR3 consists of 13 residues. Trimming pared 5 bases from V and 3 bases from J, leaving 10 bases between. Germline V gene sequence: CDR1 SGHVS, CDR2 FNYEAQ. The chain's CDR3 is CASSRRGDTEAFF. The CDR3 DNA is TGTGCCAGCAGCCGAAGGGGTGACACTGAAGCTTTCTTT.

This clonotype has more than one count but fewer than ten. The chain couples TRBV12-5 to TRBJ1-2, with D perhaps TRBD1 (5 bases). CDR1 is LGHNT, CDR2 FRNRAP, per germline. The CDR3 consists of 13 residues. V was shortened by 5 bases and J by 6 bases, with 13 bases between the two germline ends. CDR3 in DNA: TGTGCTAGTGGTCCTCAGGGTTTCGATGGCTACACCTTC. This gives the protein CASGPQGFDGYTF.

This clonotype was counted between two and nine times. The genes are TRBV20-1 and TRBJ1-2, with 7 bases lining up with TRBD1. Germline V gives CDR1 DFQATT, CDR2 SNEGSKA (reference sequence). This CDR3 contains 14 residues. J lost 7 bases, V lost 0 bases, and 8 bases had no gene match. The CDR3 here is CSARERGRGSGYTF. The CDR3 region has the DNA TGCAGTGCTAGAGAGAGGGGGCGAGGCTCTGGCTACACCTTC.

The CDR3 nucleotides read TGCGCCAGCAGCCAAGAACAGGGAGCAGACTACGAGCAGTACTTC. It yields the protein CASSQEQGADYEQYF. The V call is TRBV4-1, the J call TRBJ2-7; weak D call: TRBD1 (6 bases). The CDR3 runs 15 residues. CDR1 is MGHRA, CDR2 YSYEKL, per germline. Trimming left V 0 bases short and J 3 bases short, with 12 bases between.